The 27 T cell receptor beta chains below come from one sample, sequenced in a study of blood T cell repertoires in COVID-19. Here immunoSEQ multiplex PCR was the method, and the copy in TCRdb shows in-frame clones only, minus some. Of around 130,000 clones listed, 84% were seen once; the top ten hold under 4%. The material sequenced was PBMCs or T cells enriched from blood (not recorded which). These receptors all come from a woman in her twenties or thirties who had recovered from COVID-19.

The chain couples TRBV4-2 to TRBJ2-1; 12 nucleotides agree with TRBD2. J gave up 7 bases and V 4 bases, and 8 bases lay outside the gene matches. CDR1 and CDR2 from the germline V gene are LGHNA and YNFKEQ. The CDR3 is 16 amino acids. CDR3 in amino acids: CASSRDLAGGINEQFF. The CDR3 coding sequence is TGTGCCAGCAGCCGGGACCTAGCGGGAGGGATTAATGAGCAGTTCTTC.

The rearrangement uses TRBV5-4 and TRBJ1-2, with 10 nucleotides matching TRBD1. Germline CDR1 SGHNT, CDR2 YYREEE (reference sequence). CDR3 size: 16 residues. The V segment lost 4 bases and the J segment 4 bases; nucleotides outside the gene matches: 10. Here the CDR3 reads CASSRPGQGRPYGYTF. DNA of the CDR3: TGTGCCAGCAGCAGGCCGGGACAGGGGAGACCCTATGGCTACACCTTC.

This clone was picked up a small number of times. The rearrangement joins TRBV6-2 or TRBV6-3 to TRBJ1-5, with 7 bases identical to TRBD1. The CDR3 is 14 residues long. V trimming: 6 bases; J trimming: 3 bases; junction bases outside the gene matches: 5. The germline CDR1 and CDR2 sequences are MNHEY and SVGEGT. The CDR3 loop is CASSSTGTNQPQHF. The CDR3 DNA reads as TGTGCCAGCAGCTCGACAGGGACCAATCAGCCCCAGCATTTT.

This clone has more than one count but fewer than ten. The genes are TRBV4-3 and TRBJ1-6; 9 bases line up with TRBD1. V shed 2 bases, J shed 14 bases, and the junction held 10 bases outside the gene matches. The CDR3 has 15 amino acids. The germline gives CDR1 LGHNA, CDR2 YSLEER. The CDR3 DNA reads TGCGCCAGCAGCCAAAGACAGGGGGAAGCTTCCACCCTCCACTTT. Amino acids: CASSQRQGEASTLHF.

The rearrangement uses TRBV4-2 and TRBJ2-7; D uncertain. Germline-derived CDR1 and CDR2 are LGHNA and YNFKEQ. This CDR3 region has 15 residues. The V end lost 7 bases, the J end lost 0 bases, and 16 bases lay between the germline ends. Written as DNA, the CDR3 is TGTGCCAGCACCGAAAGTCTGGCGGACTCCTACGAGCAGTACTTC. Protein: CASTESLADSYEQYF.

This chain connects TRBV6-1 to TRBJ2-7; D may be TRBD2 (6 bases). Germline V gene sequence: CDR1 MNHNS, CDR2 SASEGT. This CDR3 spans 14 amino acids. The germline V and J ends were trimmed by 2 bases and 1 base, with 9 bases remaining between them. The CDR3 protein is CASSEIGGSYEQYF. CDR3 DNA: TGTGCCAGCAGTGAAATTGGGGGGTCCTACGAGCAGTACTTC.

The gene calls are TRBV5-8 and TRBJ1-6; no definite D call. CDR3 length: 16 residues. The V end was cut by 5 bases, the J end by 0 bases, with 12 bases between. Germline CDR1 is SGHTS and CDR2 is YDEGEE. CDR3 sequence (DNA): TGTGCCAGCAGATTTGGCGGGAGCTCCTATAATTCACCCCTCCACTTT. It codes for CASRFGGSSYNSPLHF.

This clone was seen only a few times. This chain connects TRBV3-1 (or the pseudogene TRBV3-2) to TRBJ2-1; tentative D call: TRBD2 (5 bases). The CDR3 covers 12 residues. V lost 3 bases, J lost 7 bases, and 7 bases lay in between. The V gene's germline CDR1 is LGHDT and CDR2 YNNKEL (reference sequence). The CDR3: CASSHRENEQFF. In nucleotides, the CDR3 is TGTGCCAGCAGCCATAGGGAGAATGAGCAGTTCTTC.

This sequence joins TRBV6-5 and TRBJ2-5; 13 positions match TRBD2. Germline CDR1 is MNHEY and CDR2 is SVGAGI. This CDR3 region has 16 residues. Trimming took 4 bases from V and 1 from J; bases not matched to a gene: 3. The CDR3 protein is CASSFGLAGAQETQYF. For the CDR3, the DNA is TGTGCCAGCAGTTTCGGACTAGCGGGGGCCCAAGAGACCCAGTACTTC.

The chain employs TRBV6-4 and TRBJ2-3, with 9 nucleotides matching TRBD2. Germline V CDR1 and CDR2: MRHNA, SNTAGT. The CDR3 extends over 14 amino acids. The V gene end was trimmed by 5 bases and the J gene end by 3 bases; junction bases not matched to a gene: 3. CDR3 DNA sequence: TGTGCCAGCAGTTTAGCGGGGGAGACAGATACGCAGTATTTT. Encoded protein: CASSLAGETDTQYF.

V is TRBV3-1 (or the pseudogene TRBV3-2) and J is TRBJ2-7, with D possibly being TRBD2 (5 bases). Trimming shortened V by 5 bases and J by 2 bases, and 10 bases separated the two germline ends. The CDR3 runs 13 residues. The germline CDR1 and CDR2 sequences are LGHDT and YNNKEL (reference sequence). The DNA for the CDR3 is TGTGCCAGCAGCATGAAGCGGCCCTACGAGCAGTACTTC. Protein sequence: CASSMKRPYEQYF.

The V call is TRBV13, the J call TRBJ2-1; no clear D. Germline CDR1 reads PRHDT; CDR2 reads FYEKMQ (reference sequence). This CDR3 is 12 amino acids long. V shed 3 bases and J shed 7 bases, with 7 bases lying between them. CDR3 DNA sequence: TGTGCCAGCAGCTTCGGAGCAAATGAGCAGTTCTTC. Its translation is CASSFGANEQFF.

The chain combines TRBV7-3 with TRBJ2-3, with 9 bases fitting TRBD1. Germline CDR1 and CDR2: SGHTA and FQGTGA. The CDR3 is 14 amino acids. V lost 5 bases and J lost 3; bases outside the gene matches: 3. CDR3 in DNA: TGTGCCAGCAGCCCCGGGACAGGGACAGATACGCAGTATTTT. This gives the protein CASSPGTGTDTQYF.

The chain carries TRBV5-3 and TRBJ1-2; D not resolved. TRBV5-3 is an open reading frame whose function is uncertain. V was pared by 1 base and J by 8 bases, with 15 bases between. The CDR3 contains 14 residues. CDR3 sequence reads: CARSLIRVMRGYTF. CDR3 nucleotides: TGTGCCAGAAGCTTGATTCGGGTGATGAGGGGCTACACCTTC.

J is TRBJ2-7 and V is TRBV7-8, with 8 bases lining up with TRBD2. V was pared by 1 base and J by 5 bases, with 13 bases of the junction left unmatched. Germline assignment: CDR1 SGHVS and CDR2 FQNEAQ. This CDR3 spans 17 amino acids. CDR3 coding DNA: TGTGCCAGCAGCTTAGGAATCGGTGTAGCGGGAATCCACGAGCAGTACTTC. Translated, it gives CASSLGIGVAGIHEQYF.

The V gene is TRBV29-1, the J gene TRBJ1-1; no clear D gene. The ends were cut back, 1 base at V and 5 bases at J, with 11 bases in the middle. Germline CDR1 is SQVTM and CDR2 is ANQGSEA. This CDR3 is built from 13 residues. The DNA of the CDR3 is TGCAGCGTTGAAGGGGGAGAAAGGACTGAAGCTTTCTTT. It is translated as CSVEGGERTEAFF.

V usage is TRBV24-1 and J usage is TRBJ2-5; 7 bases fit TRBD1. CDR3 length: 17 amino acids. Trimming removed 3 bases from V and 5 bases from J; junction bases left unmatched: 14. From germline, CDR1 is KGHDR and CDR2 SFDVKD. CDR3 region: CATSDGWDEGAGETQYF. DNA for the CDR3: TGTGCCACCAGTGATGGGTGGGATGAGGGGGCAGGTGAGACCCAGTACTTC.

The V call is TRBV19, the J call TRBJ1-4; D is uncertain. Germline V gene lookup returns CDR1 LNHDA and CDR2 SQIVND (reference sequence). Trimming removed 6 bases at V and 4 bases at J, with 12 bases between. This CDR3 spans 14 amino acids. CDR3 region: CASRRVADNEKLFF. The CDR3 DNA reads TGTGCCAGTAGGAGGGTGGCGGATAATGAAAAACTGTTTTTT.

V is TRBV19 and J is TRBJ1-5; D gene uncertain. Germline V gene lookup returns CDR1 LNHDA and CDR2 SQIVND (reference sequence). V lost 10 bases and J 2 bases, leaving 21 bases between the germline ends. The CDR3 consists of 16 residues. The CDR3 region is CATLEDDEWGNQPQHF. For the CDR3, the DNA is TGTGCCACCCTCGAGGATGACGAGTGGGGCAATCAGCCCCAGCATTTT.

The chain employs TRBV4-3 and TRBJ1-1; 11 bases line up with TRBD1. The junction had 7 bases not matched to a gene; V was cut back by 3 bases and J by 1 base. In germline, CDR1 is LGHNA, CDR2 YSLEER. CDR3 size: 17 residues. In DNA, the CDR3 is TGCGCCAGCAGCCAGAGGGACAGGGGGAAGGCGAACACTGAAGCTTTCTTT. The encoded protein is CASSQRDRGKANTEAFF.

This sequence joins TRBV5-6 and TRBJ1-6; a possible D gene is TRBD1 (5 bases). V gave up 0 bases and J gave up 11 bases, with 9 bases separating them. The CDR3 is 13 amino acids. Germline CDR1 and CDR2: SGHDT and YYEEEE. CDR3 sequence (DNA): TGTGCCAGCAGCTTGGAGGGGCAGGCACCCCTCCACTTT. Protein sequence: CASSLEGQAPLHF.

This clone came up a few times. V usage is TRBV18 and J usage is TRBJ1-4; 7 nucleotides agree with TRBD1. In germline, CDR1 is KGHSH, CDR2 LQKENI. The CDR3 covers 14 residues. The trim removed 0 bases at V and 7 bases at J, leaving 2 bases unmatched. The CDR3 sequence: CASSPPGGTEKLFF. As DNA, the CDR3 is TGTGCCAGCTCACCACCAGGGGGCACTGAAAAACTGTTTTTT.

The chain is built from TRBV25-1 and TRBJ2-6; 8 bases match TRBD1. After removal of 10 bases from V and 0 bases from J, the junction contained 14 bases not matched to a gene. The CDR3 length is 18 residues. The germline CDR1 and CDR2 sequences are MGHDK and SYGVNS. CDR3 sequence (DNA): TGTGCCACGTTAGAAAACAGGGGGGTGGTCTCTGGGGCCAACGTCCTGACTTTC. Protein sequence: CATLENRGVVSGANVLTF.

The V gene is TRBV27, the J gene TRBJ1-5, with D possibly being TRBD1 (5 bases). Germline values: CDR1 MNHEY, CDR2 SMNVEV (reference sequence). This CDR3 region has 16 residues. V gave up 5 bases and J gave up 0 bases, with 14 bases separating them. The CDR3 is CASSPGGWYSNQPQHF. Here the CDR3 DNA reads TGTGCCAGCAGTCCCGGGGGGTGGTATAGCAATCAGCCCCAGCATTTT.

The V call is TRBV6-5, the J call TRBJ2-1; D perhaps matches TRBD2 (6 bases). Germline lookup yields CDR1 MNHEY and CDR2 SVGAGI. CDR3 length: 15 amino acids. Trimming removed 7 bases at V and 9 bases at J, with 22 bases between. CDR3 region: CASNPGGSGRVEQFF. The CDR3 bases are TGTGCCAGCAACCCTGGAGGGTCAGGGCGAGTTGAGCAGTTCTTC.

The chain has TRBV28 and TRBJ1-6, with unresolved D. This CDR3 is built from 14 residues. V lost 3 bases and J lost 10, with 13 bases in between. Per germline, CDR1 MDHEN and CDR2 SYDVKM. The CDR3 loop is CASSFNSRRSPLHF. CDR3 nucleotide sequence: TGTGCCAGCAGTTTCAACAGTCGTCGCTCACCCCTCCACTTT.

The chain links TRBV10-1 to TRBJ2-7, with TRBD2 matching over 8 bases. The J segment lost 1 base and the V segment lost 2 bases, leaving 7 bases of the junction unmatched. The CDR3 runs 16 residues. Germline V gene lookup returns CDR1 WNHNN and CDR2 SYGVQD (reference sequence). The CDR3 region is CASSEAAGGLSYEQYF. DNA for the CDR3: TGCGCCAGCAGTGAGGCGGCGGGAGGCCTTTCCTACGAGCAGTACTTC.